These T cell receptor beta chains were read from a single sample in a study of response to subunit inactivated influenza vaccine. One entry per CDR3 protein results from TCRdb running MiXCR on the RT-PCR reads. Here the sample spans about 700,000 distinct CDR3 sequences, approximately 14% being singletons. The sequences come from PBMCs from blood, collected 11 to 12 days after vaccination. Every receptor here comes from a man aged 45 to 65 who received an inactivated influenza vaccine. Both conserved end residues are part of each CDR3. Not all rows give a size; the values are once, few, many and, for expanded clones, a class.

CATSGTESTDTQYF | TRBV24-1 | few | TRBJ2-3
CASSPIGQASTDTQYF | TRBV27 | - | TRBJ2-3
CASSLGTGGVETQYF | TRBV5-1 | few | TRBJ2-5
CSVDRPSGQPQHF | TRBV20-1 | - | TRBJ1-5
CASSFPGMNTGELFF | TRBV5-1 | few | TRBJ2-2
CASPPQRNIQYF | TRBV6-5 | - | TRBJ2-4
CASSQEPGLHMGEQYF | TRBV4-3 | few | TRBJ2-7
CAWNPWGTHNEQFF | TRBV30 | few | TRBJ2-1
CASSLRGSATQYF | TRBV13 | few | TRBJ2-3
CASSILPTGTGGSEQYF | TRBV19 | - | TRBJ2-7